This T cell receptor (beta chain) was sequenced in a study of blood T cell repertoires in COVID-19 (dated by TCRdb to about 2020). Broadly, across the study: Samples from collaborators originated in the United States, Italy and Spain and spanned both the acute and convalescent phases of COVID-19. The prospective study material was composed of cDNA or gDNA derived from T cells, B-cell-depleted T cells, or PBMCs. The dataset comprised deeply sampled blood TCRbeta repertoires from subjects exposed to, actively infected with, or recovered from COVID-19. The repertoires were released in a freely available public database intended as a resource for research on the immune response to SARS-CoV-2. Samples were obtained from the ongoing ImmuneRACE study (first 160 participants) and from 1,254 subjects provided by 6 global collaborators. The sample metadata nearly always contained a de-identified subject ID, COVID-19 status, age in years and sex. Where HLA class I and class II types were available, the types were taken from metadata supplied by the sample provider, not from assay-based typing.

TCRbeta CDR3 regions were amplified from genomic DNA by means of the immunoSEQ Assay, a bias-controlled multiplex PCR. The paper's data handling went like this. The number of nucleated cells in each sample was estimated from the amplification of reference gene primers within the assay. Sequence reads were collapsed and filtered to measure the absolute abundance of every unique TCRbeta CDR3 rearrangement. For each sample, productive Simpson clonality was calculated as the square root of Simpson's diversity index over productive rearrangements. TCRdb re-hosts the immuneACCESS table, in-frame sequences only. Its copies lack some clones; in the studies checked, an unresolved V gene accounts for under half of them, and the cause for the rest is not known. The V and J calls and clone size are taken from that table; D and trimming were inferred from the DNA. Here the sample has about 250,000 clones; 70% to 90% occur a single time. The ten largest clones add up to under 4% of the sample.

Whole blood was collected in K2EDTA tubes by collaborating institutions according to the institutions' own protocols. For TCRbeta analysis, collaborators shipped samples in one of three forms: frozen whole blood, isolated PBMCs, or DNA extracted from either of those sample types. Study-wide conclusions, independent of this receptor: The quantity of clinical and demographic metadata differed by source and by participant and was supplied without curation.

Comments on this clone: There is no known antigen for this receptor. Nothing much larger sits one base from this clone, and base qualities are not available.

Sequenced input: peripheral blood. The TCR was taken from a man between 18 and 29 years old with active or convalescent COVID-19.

CDR3 reads: CASSTQREAPMEQYF. The base sequence is TGTGCCAGCAGTACCCAGCGGGAGGCCCCGATGGAGCAGTACTTC. This sequence uses TRBV27 and TRBJ2-7, with 9 middle bases fitting TRBD2. CDR1 and CDR2, looked up from the germline V gene (reference sequence), are MNHEY and SMNVEV. Ends trimmed: V by 5 bases, J by 7 bases; bases unmatched to a gene: 12. The CDR3 holds 15 amino acids from the cysteine to the phenylalanine. Just CDR3 DNA is preserved here, 45 bases in frame from base 1.